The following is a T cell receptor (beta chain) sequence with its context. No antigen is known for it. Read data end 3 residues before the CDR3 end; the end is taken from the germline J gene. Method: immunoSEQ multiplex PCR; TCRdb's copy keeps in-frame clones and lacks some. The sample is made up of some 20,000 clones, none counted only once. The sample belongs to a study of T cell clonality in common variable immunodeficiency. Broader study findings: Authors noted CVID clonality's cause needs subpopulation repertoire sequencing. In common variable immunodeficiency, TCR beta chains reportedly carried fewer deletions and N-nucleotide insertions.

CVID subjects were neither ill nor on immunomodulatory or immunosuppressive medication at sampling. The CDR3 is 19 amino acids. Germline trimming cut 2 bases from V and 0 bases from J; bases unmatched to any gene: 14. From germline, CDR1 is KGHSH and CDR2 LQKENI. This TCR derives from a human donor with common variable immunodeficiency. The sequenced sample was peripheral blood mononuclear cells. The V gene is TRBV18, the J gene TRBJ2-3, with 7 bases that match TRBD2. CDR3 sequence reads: CASSPRASGLVISTDTQYF. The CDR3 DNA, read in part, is TGTGCCAGCTCACCAAGGGCTAGCGGCTTAGTGATCAGCACAGATACG.